These T cell receptor beta chains were read from a single sample in a study of T cells in narcolepsy. Assay used: immunoSEQ multiplex PCR; TCRdb lists only in-frame clones, some missing. Of about 34,000 clones listed, around four fifths are singletons. The specimen was CD45RA- memory CD4+ T cells from PBMCs. Every receptor here comes from a human donor with narcolepsy. Both conserved end residues are part of each CDR3. The D gene is left open where the match is weak. Clone sizes are given selectively: once, few, many, or a class where the clone is expanded.

d_call j_call clone_size v_call cdr3_aa cdr3_nt
NA TRBJ1-1 NA TRBV5-4 CASSLVWNTEAFF TGTGCCAGCAGCTTGGTTTGGAACACTGAAGCTTTCTTT
TRBD1 TRBJ1-1 NA TRBV27 CASSATTGVSITEAFF TGTGCCAGCAGTGCGACGACAGGGGTTAGCATCACTGAAGCTTTCTTT
TRBD1 TRBJ2-6 NA TRBV6-6 CASNKQGTGANVLTF TGTGCCAGCAACAAACAGGGGACTGGGGCCAACGTCCTGACTTTC
NA TRBJ1-2 NA TRBV6-4 CASSNGFYGYTF TGTGCCAGCAGCAACGGCTTCTATGGCTACACCTTC
NA TRBJ2-3 once TRBV11-2 CASSLVGRTSTDTQYF TGTGCCAGCAGCTTAGTTGGTAGGACGAGCACAGATACGCAGTATTTT
NA TRBJ1-5 NA TRBV6-1 CASSEYGGFQPQHF TGTGCCAGCAGTGAATACGGGGGATTTCAGCCCCAGCATTTT
NA TRBJ2-7 once TRBV6-1 CASSLTREQYF TGTGCCAGCAGTTTAACCCGCGAGCAGTACTTC
TRBD1 TRBJ1-4 NA TRBV2 CASSSRDSYNEKLFF TGTGCCAGCAGTTCTCGGGACAGTTATAATGAAAAACTGTTTTTT
TRBD2 TRBJ2-1 NA TRBV13 CASSLVFLAAGVRYNEQFF TGTGCCAGCAGCTTAGTTTTTCTTGCAGCGGGAGTCCGGTACAATGAGCAGTTCTTC
NA TRBJ2-2 NA TRBV15 CATSRDQGSGGLFF TGTGCCACCAGCAGAGATCAGGGATCCGGGGGGCTGTTTTTT
TRBD2 TRBJ2-1 NA TRBV19 CASSWRLAGGTYNEQFF TGTGCCAGTAGTTGGCGACTAGCGGGAGGAACCTACAATGAGCAGTTCTTC
NA TRBJ2-2 few TRBV5-4 CASTNARGLLTGELFF TGTGCCAGCACCAACGCTAGGGGTCTACTCACCGGGGAGCTGTTTTTT
NA TRBJ1-2 NA TRBV18 CASSPEQGDYGYTF TGTGCCAGCTCACCAGAACAGGGTGATTATGGCTACACCTTC
TRBD1 TRBJ1-1 NA TRBV5-1 CASSAGTGVNTEAFF TGCGCCAGCAGCGCCGGGACAGGGGTGAACACTGAAGCTTTCTTT
NA TRBJ1-1 NA TRBV19 CASSTRDNEAFF TGTGCCAGTAGTACCCGGGATAATGAAGCTTTCTTT
TRBD2 TRBJ2-7 once TRBV6-5 CASSSTSASSYEQYF TGTGCCAGCAGTAGTACTAGCGCGAGCTCCTACGAGCAGTACTTC
NA TRBJ2-3 NA TRBV19 CASCLGSTDTQYF TGTGCCAGTTGCTTGGGGAGCACAGATACGCAGTATTTT
NA TRBJ1-3 NA TRBV6-5 CASSGLLPGNTIYF TGTGCCAGCAGTGGCCTTCTACCTGGAAACACCATATATTTT
NA TRBJ2-1 NA TRBV19 CASSIPPVYNEQFF TGTGCCAGTAGTATCCCTCCAGTTTACAATGAGCAGTTCTTC
TRBD1 TRBJ1-2 NA TRBV29-1 CSVEAVRDRGGGYTF TGCAGCGTTGAAGCGGTCCGGGACAGGGGGGGTGGCTACACCTTC
NA TRBJ1-1 once TRBV5-1 CASSGAGRTEAFF TGCGCCAGCAGCGGGGCGGGCAGGACTGAAGCTTTCTTT
TRBD1 TRBJ2-7 once TRBV7-2 CASSLSLGTGPYEQYF TGTGCCAGCAGCTTAAGCCTCGGGACAGGGCCCTACGAGCAGTACTTC
TRBD2 TRBJ2-2 NA TRBV11-3 CASSASGGGAGDTGELFF TGTGCCAGCAGCGCCTCTGGGGGTGGAGCGGGAGACACCGGGGAGCTGTTTTTT
NA TRBJ2-7 once TRBV23-1 CASSQPGQRTYEQYF TGCGCCAGCAGTCAACCTGGGCAGCGGACCTACGAGCAGTACTTC
TRBD2 TRBJ2-5 NA TRBV7-9 CASSLEVAGRGTQYF TGTGCCAGCAGCTTAGAGGTAGCGGGGCGAGGGACCCAGTACTTC
NA TRBJ1-1 NA TRBV7-3 CASSPQGRQNTEAFF TGTGCCAGCAGTCCCCAGGGACGACAGAACACTGAAGCTTTCTTT
TRBD1 TRBJ1-5 NA TRBV28 CASSSLTGGHQPQHF TGTGCCAGCAGTTCCTTGACAGGGGGCCATCAGCCCCAGCATTTT
NA TRBJ2-1 NA TRBV6-6 CASSPRGEQFF TGTGCCAGCAGCCCCCGGGGTGAGCAGTTCTTC
NA TRBJ1-1 NA TRBV21-1 CASSSCVSDTEAFF TGTGCCAGCAGCTCGTGCGTTTCCGACACTGAAGCTTTCTTT
NA TRBJ1-1 NA TRBV15 CATGRREGRGTEAFF TGTGCCACCGGAAGAAGGGAGGGGCGCGGGACTGAAGCTTTCTTT
NA TRBJ1-1 NA TRBV25-1 CASSRELGGTEAFF TGTGCCAGCAGTAGGGAGTTGGGGGGGACTGAAGCTTTCTTT
NA TRBJ1-4 NA TRBV15 CATSKGGTNEKLFF TGTGCCACCAGCAAGGGGGGGACTAATGAAAAACTGTTTTTT
TRBD1 TRBJ1-2 NA TRBV10-3 CAISESVTGGNGYTF TGTGCCATCAGTGAGTCGGTGACAGGGGGAAATGGCTACACCTTC
NA TRBJ1-2 NA TRBV6-5 CASSHPQHYGYTF TGTGCCAGCAGTCATCCTCAACACTATGGCTACACCTTC
TRBD1 TRBJ1-2 NA TRBV18 CASSPRDRELRGYTF TGTGCCAGCTCACCGAGGGACAGGGAATTGCGTGGCTACACCTTC
NA TRBJ2-2 NA TRBV19 CASSIDASDNTGELFF TGTGCCAGTAGTATCGACGCTAGCGACAACACCGGGGAGCTGTTTTTT
NA TRBJ2-7 NA TRBV5-1 CASSPVIKPYEQYF TGCGCCAGCAGCCCGGTCATTAAGCCCTACGAGCAGTACTTC
TRBD2 TRBJ2-1 NA TRBV11-2 CASSKGLAAGAGEQFF TGTGCCAGCAGCAAGGGACTAGCGGCCGGGGCCGGGGAGCAGTTCTTC
TRBD1 TRBJ1-2 NA TRBV6-6 CASSYAGTGDYGYTF TGTGCCAGCAGTTACGCCGGGACAGGAGACTATGGCTACACCTTC
NA TRBJ1-1 once TRBV5-8 CASSLGHLYENTEAFF TGTGCCAGCAGCTTGGGACACTTGTACGAGAACACTGAAGCTTTCTTT
NA TRBJ1-1 NA TRBV16 CASSPPGLLNTEAFF TGTGCCAGCAGCCCTCCGGGACTGCTGAACACTGAAGCTTTCTTT
NA TRBJ2-1 NA TRBV6-6 CASSGASRGSEQFF TGTGCCAGCAGTGGGGCTAGTAGGGGGAGTGAGCAGTTCTTC
NA TRBJ1-5 NA TRBV6-6 CASSGRTENQPQHF TGTGCCAGCAGTGGAAGGACAGAAAATCAGCCCCAGCATTTT
TRBD2 TRBJ2-7 NA TRBV29-1 CSVEIGGGEQYF TGCAGCGTAGAAATTGGGGGAGGGGAGCAGTACTTC
TRBD1 TRBJ2-3 NA TRBV19 CASSYSGGSGTDTQYF TGTGCCAGTAGCTACTCAGGGGGTAGTGGGACAGATACGCAGTATTTT
TRBD2 TRBJ2-3 NA TRBV5-6 CASSPEAGRYTDTQYF TGTGCCAGCAGCCCAGAAGCGGGGCGTTACACAGATACGCAGTATTTT
NA TRBJ1-1 NA TRBV29-1 CSALPDFLMNTEAFF TGCAGCGCTCTACCCGACTTCCTCATGAACACTGAAGCTTTCTTT
TRBD2 TRBJ2-5 NA TRBV7-3 CASSLIPGGIETQYF TGTGCCAGCAGCTTAATCCCGGGAGGGATAGAGACCCAGTACTTC
TRBD2 TRBJ2-3 NA TRBV29-1 CSVLYGGRTADTQYF TGCAGCGTCCTATACGGCGGGAGAACCGCAGATACGCAGTATTTT
NA TRBJ2-7 medium-sized TRBV5-1 CASSLGSAYEQYF TGCGCCAGCAGCTTGGGTAGCGCCTACGAGCAGTACTTC
NA TRBJ2-5 NA TRBV30 CAWQRTGLETQYF TGTGCCTGGCAGCGTACCGGACTAGAGACCCAGTACTTC
NA TRBJ2-2 NA TRBV2 CASSGGALGAGELFF TGTGCCAGCAGTGGTGGGGCCCTGGGAGCCGGGGAGCTGTTTTTT
TRBD1 TRBJ1-2 NA TRBV7-7 CASNPRSRGLRKGYTF TGTGCCAGCAACCCGAGGTCCAGGGGGCTCCGAAAAGGCTACACCTTC